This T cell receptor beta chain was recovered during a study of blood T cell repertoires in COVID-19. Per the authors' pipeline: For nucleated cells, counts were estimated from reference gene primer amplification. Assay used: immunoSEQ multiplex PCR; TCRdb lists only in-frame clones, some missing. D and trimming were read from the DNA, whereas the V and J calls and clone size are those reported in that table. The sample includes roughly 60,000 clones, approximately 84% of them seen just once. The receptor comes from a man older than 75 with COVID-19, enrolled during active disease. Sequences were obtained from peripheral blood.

The CDR3 nucleotides read TGTGCCACCAGTGAGGGGCAGGGTGGAGTGCGGGAGACCCAGTACTTC. Encoded protein: CATSEGQGGVRETQYF. V usage is TRBV24-1 and J usage is TRBJ2-5; a weak D match, TRBD1 (5 bases). With 4 bases removed from V and 5 bases from J, the gap between germline ends came to 19 bases. CDR3 length equals 16 residues. The germline CDR1 and CDR2 sequences are KGHDR and SFDVKD.